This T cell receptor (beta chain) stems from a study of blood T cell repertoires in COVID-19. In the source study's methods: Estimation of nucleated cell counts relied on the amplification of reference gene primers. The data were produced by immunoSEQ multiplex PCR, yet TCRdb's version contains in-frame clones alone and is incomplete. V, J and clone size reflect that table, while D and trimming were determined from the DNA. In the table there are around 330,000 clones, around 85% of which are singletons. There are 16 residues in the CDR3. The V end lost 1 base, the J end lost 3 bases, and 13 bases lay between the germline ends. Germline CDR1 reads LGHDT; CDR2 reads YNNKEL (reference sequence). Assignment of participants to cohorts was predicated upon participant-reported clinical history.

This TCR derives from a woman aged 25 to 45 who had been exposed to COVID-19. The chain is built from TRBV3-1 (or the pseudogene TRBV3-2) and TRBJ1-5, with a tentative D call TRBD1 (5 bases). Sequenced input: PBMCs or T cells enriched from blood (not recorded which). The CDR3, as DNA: TGTGCCAGCAGCCAAGGAAAAGGCAGGGTCAATCAGCCCCAGCATTTT. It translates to CASSQGKGRVNQPQHF.